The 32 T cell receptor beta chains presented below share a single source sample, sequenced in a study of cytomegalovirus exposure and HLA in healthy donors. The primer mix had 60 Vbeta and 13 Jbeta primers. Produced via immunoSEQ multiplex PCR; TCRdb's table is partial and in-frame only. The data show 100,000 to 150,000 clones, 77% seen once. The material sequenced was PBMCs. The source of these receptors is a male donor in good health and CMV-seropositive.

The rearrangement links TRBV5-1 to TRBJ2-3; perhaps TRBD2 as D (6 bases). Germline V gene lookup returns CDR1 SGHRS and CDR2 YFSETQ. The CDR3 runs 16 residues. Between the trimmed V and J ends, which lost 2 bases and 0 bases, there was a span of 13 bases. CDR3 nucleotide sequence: TGCGCCAGCAGCTTACCCATAGCGGCTAGCACAGATACGCAGTATTTT. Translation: CASSLPIAASTDTQYF.

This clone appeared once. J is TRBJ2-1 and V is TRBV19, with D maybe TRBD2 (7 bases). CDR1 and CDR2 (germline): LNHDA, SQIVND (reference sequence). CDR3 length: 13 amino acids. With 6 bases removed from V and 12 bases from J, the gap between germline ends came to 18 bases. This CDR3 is CASSNPPAGAQFF. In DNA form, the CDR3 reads TGTGCCAGTAGCAACCCCCCGGCGGGGGCGCAGTTCTTC.

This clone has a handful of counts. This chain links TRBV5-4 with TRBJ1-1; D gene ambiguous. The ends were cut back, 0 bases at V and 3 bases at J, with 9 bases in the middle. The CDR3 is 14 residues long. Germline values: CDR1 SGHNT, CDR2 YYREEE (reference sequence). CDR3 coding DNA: TGTGCCAGCAGCTTGGCCAACGGGGACACTGAAGCTTTCTTT. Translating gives CASSLANGDTEAFF. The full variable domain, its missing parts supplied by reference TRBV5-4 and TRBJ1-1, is ETGVTQSPTHLIKTRGQQVTLRCSSQSGHNTVSWYQQALGQGPQFIFQYYREEENGRGNFPPRFSGLQFPNYSSELNVNALELDDSALYLCASSLANGDTEAFFGQGTRLTVV.

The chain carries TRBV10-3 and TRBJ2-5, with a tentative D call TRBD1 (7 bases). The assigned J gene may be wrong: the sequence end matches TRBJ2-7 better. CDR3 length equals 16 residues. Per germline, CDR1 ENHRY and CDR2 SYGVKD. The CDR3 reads CAIRGGQSVSHYEQYF. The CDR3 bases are TGTGCCATCAGGGGGGGACAGTCAGTATCGCACTACGAGCAGTACTTC.

In DNA, the CDR3 is TGCGCCAGCAATCCAGGGGAGTGGAATTCACCCCTCCACTTT. Its translation is CASNPGEWNSPLHF. The chain employs TRBV5-1 and TRBJ1-6, with a tentative D call TRBD1 (6 bases). Germline CDR1 reads SGHRS; CDR2 reads YFSETQ. V was cut by 6 bases and J by 7 bases, with 14 bases left in between. The CDR3 is 14 amino acids.

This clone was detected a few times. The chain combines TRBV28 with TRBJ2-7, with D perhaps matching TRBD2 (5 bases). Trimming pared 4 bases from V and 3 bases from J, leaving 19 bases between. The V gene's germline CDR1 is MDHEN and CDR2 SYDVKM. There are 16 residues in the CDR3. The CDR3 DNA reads TGTGCCAGCAGTTCCCCCGGACGGGAACTTAACTACGAGCAGTACTTC. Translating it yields CASSSPGRELNYEQYF.

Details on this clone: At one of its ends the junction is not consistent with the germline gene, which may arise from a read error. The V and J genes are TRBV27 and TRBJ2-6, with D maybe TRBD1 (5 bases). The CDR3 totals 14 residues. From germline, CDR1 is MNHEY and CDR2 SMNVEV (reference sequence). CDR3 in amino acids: CASSLSAGANGLTF. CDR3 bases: TGTGCCAGCAGTTTATCAGCTGGGGCCAACGGCCTGACTTTC.

Here the CDR3 DNA reads TGTGCCATCAGTGATGGAGGTTCGACTAGCGGCCACTACGAGCAGTACTTC. Translating gives CAISDGGSTSGHYEQYF. The J gene is TRBJ2-7, the V gene TRBV10-3; 9 positions match TRBD2. V lost 3 bases, J lost 3 bases, and 12 bases stayed unmatched. The CDR3 has 17 amino acids. Germline V gene sequence: CDR1 ENHRY, CDR2 SYGVKD.

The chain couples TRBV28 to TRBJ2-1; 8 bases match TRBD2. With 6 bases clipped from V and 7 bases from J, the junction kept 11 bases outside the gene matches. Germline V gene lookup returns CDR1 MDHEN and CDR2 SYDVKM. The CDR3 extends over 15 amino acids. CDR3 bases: TGTGCCAGCAGCCCCAATAGCGGGATGAGGAATGAGCAGTTCTTC. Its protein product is CASSPNSGMRNEQFF.

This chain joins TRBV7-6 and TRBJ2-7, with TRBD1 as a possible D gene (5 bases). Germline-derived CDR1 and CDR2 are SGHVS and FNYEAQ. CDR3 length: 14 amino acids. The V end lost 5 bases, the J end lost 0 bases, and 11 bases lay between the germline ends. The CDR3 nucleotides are TGTGCCAGCAGCATCCAGGGCGGCTCCTACGAGCAGTACTTC. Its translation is CASSIQGGSYEQYF.

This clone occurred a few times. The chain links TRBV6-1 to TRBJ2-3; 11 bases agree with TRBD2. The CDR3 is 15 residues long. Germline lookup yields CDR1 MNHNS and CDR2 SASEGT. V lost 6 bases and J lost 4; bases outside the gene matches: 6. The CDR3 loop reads CASSLDSGGADTQYF. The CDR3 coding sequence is TGTGCCAGCAGCCTTGATAGCGGGGGGGCAGATACGCAGTATTTT.

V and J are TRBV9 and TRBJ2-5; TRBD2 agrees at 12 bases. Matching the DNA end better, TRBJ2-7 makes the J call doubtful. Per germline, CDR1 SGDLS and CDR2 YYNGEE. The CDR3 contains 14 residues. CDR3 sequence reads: CASSPQLAGGEQYF. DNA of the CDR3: TGTGCCAGCAGCCCACAACTAGCGGGGGGCGAGCAGTACTTC.

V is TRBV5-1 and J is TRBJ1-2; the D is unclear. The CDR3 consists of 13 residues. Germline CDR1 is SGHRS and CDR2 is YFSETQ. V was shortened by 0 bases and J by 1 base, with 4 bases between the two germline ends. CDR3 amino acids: CASSLGVNYGYTF. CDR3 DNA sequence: TGCGCCAGCAGCTTGGGAGTTAACTATGGCTACACCTTC.

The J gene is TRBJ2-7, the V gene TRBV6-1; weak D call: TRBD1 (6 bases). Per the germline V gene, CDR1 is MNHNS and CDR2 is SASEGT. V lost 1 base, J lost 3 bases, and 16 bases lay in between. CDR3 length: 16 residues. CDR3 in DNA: TGTGCCAGCAGTGAAGGTCTATTGTCAGGGGACTACGAGCAGTACTTC. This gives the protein CASSEGLLSGDYEQYF.

CDR3 protein: CAIGPGGYEQYF. CDR3 sequence (DNA): TGTGCCATCGGTCCTGGGGGGTACGAGCAGTACTTC. The V call is TRBV7-9, the J call TRBJ2-7, with D possibly TRBD2 on 6 matching bases. In germline, CDR1 is SEHNR, CDR2 FQNEAQ (reference sequence). V was shortened by 10 bases and J by 4 bases, with 14 bases between the two germline ends. The CDR3 is made up of 12 amino acids. Supplemented by reference TRBV7-9 and TRBJ2-7, the full variable domain reads DTGVSQNPRHKITKRGQNVTFRCDPISEHNRLYWYRQTLGQGPEFLTYFQNEAQLEKSRLLSDRFSAERPKGSFSTLEIQRTEQGDSAMYLCAIGPGGYEQYFGPGTRLTVT.

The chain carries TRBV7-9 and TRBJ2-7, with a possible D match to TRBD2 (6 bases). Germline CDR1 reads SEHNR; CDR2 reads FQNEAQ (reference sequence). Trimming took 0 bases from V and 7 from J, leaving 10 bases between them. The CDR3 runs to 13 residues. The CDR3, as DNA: TGTGCCAGCAGCTTAGCGCGGGGAGCGGAGCAGTACTTC. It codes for CASSLARGAEQYF.

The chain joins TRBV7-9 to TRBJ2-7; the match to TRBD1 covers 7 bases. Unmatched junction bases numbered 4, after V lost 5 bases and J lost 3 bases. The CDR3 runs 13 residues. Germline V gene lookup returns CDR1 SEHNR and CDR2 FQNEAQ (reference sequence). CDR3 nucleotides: TGTGCCAGCAGCCTGGGACAGATCTACGAGCAGTACTTC. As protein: CASSLGQIYEQYF.

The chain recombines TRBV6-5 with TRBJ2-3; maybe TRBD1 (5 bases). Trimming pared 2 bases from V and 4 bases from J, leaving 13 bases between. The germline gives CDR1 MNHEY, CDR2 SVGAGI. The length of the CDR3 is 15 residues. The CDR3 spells CASSYLQGSPDTQYF. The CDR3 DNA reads TGTGCCAGCAGTTACCTGCAGGGTAGTCCAGATACGCAGTATTTT.

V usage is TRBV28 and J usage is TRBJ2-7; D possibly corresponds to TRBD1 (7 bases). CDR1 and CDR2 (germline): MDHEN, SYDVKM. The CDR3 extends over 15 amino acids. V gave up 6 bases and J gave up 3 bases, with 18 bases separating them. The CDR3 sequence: CASSRNRQGGYEQYF. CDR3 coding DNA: TGTGCCAGCAGCCGCAATCGACAGGGAGGCTACGAGCAGTACTTC.

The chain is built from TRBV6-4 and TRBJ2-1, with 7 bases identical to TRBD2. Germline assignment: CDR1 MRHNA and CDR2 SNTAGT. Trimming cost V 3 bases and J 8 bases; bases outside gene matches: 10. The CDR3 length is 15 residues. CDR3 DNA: TGTGCCAGCAGTGATGCGGGAGAATACGAAGATGAGCAGTTCTTC. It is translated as CASSDAGEYEDEQFF.

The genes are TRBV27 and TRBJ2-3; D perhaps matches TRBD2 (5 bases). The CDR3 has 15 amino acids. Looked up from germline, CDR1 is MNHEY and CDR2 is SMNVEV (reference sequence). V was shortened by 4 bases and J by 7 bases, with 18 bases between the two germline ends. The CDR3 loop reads CASSSTAEGWNTQYF. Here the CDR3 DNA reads TGTGCCAGCAGTTCCACGGCCGAGGGTTGGAATACGCAGTATTTT.

CDR3 region: CASSVEGAEAFF. The CDR3 DNA reads TGTGCCAGCAGCGTAGAGGGGGCTGAAGCTTTCTTT. The rearrangement joins TRBV9 to TRBJ1-1; D is perhaps TRBD1 (6 bases). V lost 0 bases to trimming and J lost 6 bases, with 6 bases between them. CDR1 is SGDLS, CDR2 YYNGEE, per germline. The length of the CDR3 is 12 residues.

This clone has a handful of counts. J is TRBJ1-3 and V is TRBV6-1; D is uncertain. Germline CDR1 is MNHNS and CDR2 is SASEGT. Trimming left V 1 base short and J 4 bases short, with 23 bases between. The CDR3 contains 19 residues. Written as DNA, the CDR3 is TGTGCCAGCAGTGAAGGGCCACAGTCGGGGTTTGGTAACGGAAACACCATATATTTT. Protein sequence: CASSEGPQSGFGNGNTIYF.

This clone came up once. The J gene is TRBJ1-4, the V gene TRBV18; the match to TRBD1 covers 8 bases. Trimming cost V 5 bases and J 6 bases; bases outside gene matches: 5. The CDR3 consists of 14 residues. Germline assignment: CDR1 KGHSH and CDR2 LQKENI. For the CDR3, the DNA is TGTGCCAGCTCATTCCAGGGGGCCCATGAAAAACTGTTTTTT. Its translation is CASSFQGAHEKLFF.

The CDR3 DNA follows: TGTGCCAGCAGTTACTCTACAGGGTGGGCCTACGAGCAGTACTTC. It specifies CASSYSTGWAYEQYF. The chain combines TRBV6-6 with TRBJ2-7; a possible D gene is TRBD1 (6 bases). Trimming removed 0 bases from V and 2 bases from J, with 11 bases in between. In germline, CDR1 is MNHNY, CDR2 SVGAGI (reference sequence). The CDR3 spans 15 residues.

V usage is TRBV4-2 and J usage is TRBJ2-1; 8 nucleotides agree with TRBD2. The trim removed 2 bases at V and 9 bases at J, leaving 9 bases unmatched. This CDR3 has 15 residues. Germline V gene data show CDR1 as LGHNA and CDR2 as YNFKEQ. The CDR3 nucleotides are TGTGCCAGCAGCCAAAGTTCGGGGGGGCTGGGTGAGCAGTTCTTC. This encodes CASSQSSGGLGEQFF.

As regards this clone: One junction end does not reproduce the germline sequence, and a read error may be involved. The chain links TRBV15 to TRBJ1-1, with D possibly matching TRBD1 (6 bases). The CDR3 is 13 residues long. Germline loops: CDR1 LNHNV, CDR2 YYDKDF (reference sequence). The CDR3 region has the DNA TGTGCCACCGGCAGGGGCCTGAACACTGAAGCTTTCTTT. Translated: CATGRGLNTEAFF.

CDR3 nucleotide sequence: TGTGCCAGCAGCTTAGCCCTAAACACAGATACGCAGTATTTT. This translates into CASSLALNTDTQYF. V gene TRBV11-2 combines with J gene TRBJ2-3; D call uncertain. The CDR3 is made up of 14 amino acids. Germline CDR1 and CDR2: SGHAT and FQNNGV. V dropped 1 base and J dropped 2 bases, with 7 bases sitting between them.

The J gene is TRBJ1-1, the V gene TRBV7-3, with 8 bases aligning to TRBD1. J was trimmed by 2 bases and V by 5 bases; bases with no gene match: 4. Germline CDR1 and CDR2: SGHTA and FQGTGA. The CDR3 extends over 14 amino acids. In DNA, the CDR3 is TGTGCCAGCAGCCCCGGACAGGGTAACACTGAAGCTTTCTTT. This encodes CASSPGQGNTEAFF.

The CDR3 bases are TGTGCCATCAGTGACAAAGAGACCCAGTACTTC. Amino acid sequence: CAISDKETQYF. The V gene is TRBV10-3, the J gene TRBJ2-5; D gene unclear. The CDR3 covers 11 residues. The germline V gene encodes CDR1 ENHRY and CDR2 SYGVKD. V gave up 3 bases and J gave up 3 bases, with 2 bases separating them.

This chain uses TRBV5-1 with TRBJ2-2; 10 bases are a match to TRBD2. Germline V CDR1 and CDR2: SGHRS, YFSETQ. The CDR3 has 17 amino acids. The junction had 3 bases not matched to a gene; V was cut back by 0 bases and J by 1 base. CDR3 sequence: CASSLALAGENTGELFF. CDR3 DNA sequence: TGCGCCAGCAGCTTGGCTCTAGCGGGAGAGAACACCGGGGAGCTGTTTTTT.

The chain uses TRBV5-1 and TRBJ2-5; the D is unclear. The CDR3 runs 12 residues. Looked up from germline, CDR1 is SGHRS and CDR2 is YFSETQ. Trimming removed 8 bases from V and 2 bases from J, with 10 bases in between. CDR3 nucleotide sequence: TGCGCCAGTCGCGGTAGGCAAGAGACCCAGTACTTC. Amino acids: CASRGRQETQYF.